The text below deals with one T cell receptor beta chain. Its antigen is not known. This entry comes from a study of T cells in Graves' hyperthyroidism and ophthalmopathy. The CDR3 regions of TCR beta were amplified from RNA transcripts. With the HTBI primer set, the TCR CDR3 went through a first round of RT-PCR. TCRdb called the multiplex PCR reads again in MiXCR, with one record for every CDR3 protein. The sample has 300,000 to 400,000 distinct CDR3 sequences; under 15% are singletons. Study findings and constraints: Clonotypes that were expanded in thyroid above 0.001 mostly appeared in blood too. Ophthalmopathy, which appeared later, was predicted by the model a median around 6.9 months before onset.

Hyperthyroidism of Graves' type that showed no ophthalmopathy progression within 18 months was stable. CDR3 length: 15 amino acids. Germline CDR1 reads LNHDA; CDR2 reads SQIVND (reference sequence). V gave up 1 base and J gave up 2 bases, with 11 bases separating them. V is TRBV19 and J is TRBJ1-1; D remains ambiguous. The receptor was isolated from a woman aged 18 to 35 with Graves' hyperthyroidism. Sequencing was performed on blood. CDR3 nucleotide sequence: TGTGCCAGTAGTATAGGACAACGGATTAACACTGAAGCTTTCTTT. Amino acid sequence: CASSIGQRINTEAFF.